The rows below give T cell receptor beta chains drawn from one sample of a study of CD8 T cells in Susac syndrome. TCRdb passed the immunoSEQ multiplex PCR reads through MiXCR, listing each CDR3 protein once. This table holds 150,000 to 250,000 distinct CDR3 sequences, about 95% found once. The sample was CD4+ T cells from PBMCs. These receptors all come from a human donor with multiple sclerosis. Both conserved end residues are part of each CDR3. D genes are given only for firm matches. The size field is filled for only some rows; it gives once, few, many or a size class.

DNA | CDR3 | size | D | J | V
TGTGCCAGCAGGAAGGGGTCCAATGAGCAGTTCTTC | CASRKGSNEQFF | . | . | TRBJ2-1 | TRBV2
TGTGCCAGCAGTTTAGAGTACCTGGGCGGCGAGCAGTACTTC | CASSLEYLGGEQYF | once | . | TRBJ2-7 | TRBV12-3/TRBV12-4
TGTGCCAGCAGCGTAGGGTTCGGGGGTTCCTACAATGAGCAGTTCTTC | CASSVGFGGSYNEQFF | . | . | TRBJ2-1 | TRBV9
TGCGCCAGCAGCTTGGTCGGGGCTCAGGATGAAGAGACCCAGTACTTC | CASSLVGAQDEETQYF | . | . | TRBJ2-5 | TRBV5-1
TGTGCCAGCAGCTCAAATAGCAGAGAGACCCAGTACTTC | CASSSNSRETQYF | . | . | TRBJ2-5 | TRBV11-2
TGCAGTGCTAGGATGGGAACGCTGGAAGCTTTCTTT | CSARMGTLEAFF | . | . | TRBJ1-1 | TRBV20-1
TGCGCCAGCAGCTGGGGACAGGGCTCCTACGAGCAGTACTTC | CASSWGQGSYEQYF | few | TRBD1 | TRBJ2-7 | TRBV5-1
TGTGCCAGCAGCTACCCGGCGGGAGGGAACTACGAGCAGTACTTC | CASSYPAGGNYEQYF | . | TRBD2 | TRBJ2-7 | TRBV7-9
TGCAGTGCTAGAGATGCCCGAGGCTATGGCTACACCTTC | CSARDARGYGYTF | . | . | TRBJ1-2 | TRBV20-1
TGTGCCAGCAACTTCTTGGACAGACAAGAGACCCAGTACTTC | CASNFLDRQETQYF | . | . | TRBJ2-5 | TRBV6-1
TGTGCCAGCAGCCCCACTAGTATAGGCGATGAGCAGTTCTTC | CASSPTSIGDEQFF | . | . | TRBJ2-1 | TRBV7-3
TGTGCCAGCAGCCTCTTATGGAACACTGAAGCTTTCTTT | CASSLLWNTEAFF | few | . | TRBJ1-1 | TRBV7-2
TGTGCCAGCAGCGGGACAGGGGGCGCTGATCACTTC | CASSGTGGADHF | . | TRBD1 | TRBJ2-7 | TRBV5-4
TGTGCTAGTGTCCGCGGGAAGGACCCCCTCGACAATGAGCAGTTCTTC | CASVRGKDPLDNEQFF | . | . | TRBJ2-1 | TRBV12-5
TGTGCCAGCAGTGATCGGGGCTATGGCTACACCTTC | CASSDRGYGYTF | few | . | TRBJ1-2 | TRBV2
TGCAGTGCTGGGAAGGCGGCGGTGAGACAGCCCCAGCATTTT | CSAGKAAVRQPQHF | . | . | TRBJ1-5 | TRBV20-1
TGTGCCAGCATAGCTAGACAGGGTCCCCAGCCCCAGCATTTT | CASIARQGPQPQHF | . | TRBD1 | TRBJ1-5 | TRBV12-3/TRBV12-4
TGTGCCAGCAGTACTACAGGCATCTATGGCTACACCTTC | CASSTTGIYGYTF | . | . | TRBJ1-2 | TRBV5-4
TGCAGTGCTCCGCTAGCGGGGGGGAGAAATGAGCAGTTCTTC | CSAPLAGGRNEQFF | . | TRBD2 | TRBJ2-1 | TRBV20-1
TGTGCCAGTAACCCCAGACGGGGTGGCGAGCAGTACTTC | CASNPRRGGEQYF | few | . | TRBJ2-7 | TRBV19
TGTGCCAGCAGTCTACTCCCTACGGGGACCGGGGAGCTGTTTTTT | CASSLLPTGTGELFF | . | . | TRBJ2-2 | TRBV12-3/TRBV12-4
TGCAGCGTTGAAACTTTCTCTGGAAACACCATATATTTT | CSVETFSGNTIYF | . | . | TRBJ1-3 | TRBV29-1
TGCAGCGTGGTGGCGGGATTCTCCTACAATGAGCAGTTCTTC | CSVVAGFSYNEQFF | . | . | TRBJ2-1 | TRBV29-1
TGCAGTGCCATATGGAGGGATACGCAGTATTTT | CSAIWRDTQYF | . | . | TRBJ2-3 | TRBV20-1
TGTGCCACTTCCAGCGGGTCGTTCGCTACCGGGGAGCTGTTTTTT | CATSSGSFATGELFF | . | . | TRBJ2-2 | TRBV24-1
TGCAGTGCTAGAGGGGTCGGGGGAGAACATGGCTACACCTTC | CSARGVGGEHGYTF | . | . | TRBJ1-2 | TRBV20-1
TGTGCCAGCAGTCTAACCCTTATTTCGGAAGCTTTCTTT | CASSLTLISEAFF | . | . | TRBJ1-1 | TRBV6-5
TGCAGCGTTGAACAGAGGGGGGGCGGCTACACCTTC | CSVEQRGGGYTF | . | . | TRBJ1-2 | TRBV29-1
TGTGCCAGCAGCCAGGCGGGGGACAGGGGGAATGAAAAACTGTTTTTT | CASSQAGDRGNEKLFF | . | TRBD1 | TRBJ1-4 | TRBV4-2
TGCAGTGCTAGGGAGGGGGTTGGTGCTTTCTTT | CSAREGVGAFF | . | . | TRBJ1-1 | TRBV20-1
TGCAGTGCTGGGGGTCAGGGAGGATATGAAAAACTGTTTTTT | CSAGGQGGYEKLFF | . | . | TRBJ1-4 | TRBV20-1
TGTGCCAGCAGTTCCGCGACAGGGGGCTACGAGCAGTACTTC | CASSSATGGYEQYF | once | TRBD1 | TRBJ2-7 | TRBV6-6
TGTGCCAGCAGCATGGCGCCCGGGCAAGAGACCCAGTACTTC | CASSMAPGQETQYF | . | . | TRBJ2-5 | TRBV7-9
TGCAGTGCTGCCCTCCCCGGGGGGCGCGGGGAGACCCAGTACTTC | CSAALPGGRGETQYF | . | . | TRBJ2-5 | TRBV20-1
TGTGCCAGCAGCCGCGACATAGGAGGTGGCTACACCTTC | CASSRDIGGGYTF | . | . | TRBJ1-2 | TRBV3-1
TGCGCCAGCAGCCAAGTTTGGGACAGCGATAATTCACCCCTCCACTTT | CASSQVWDSDNSPLHF | . | TRBD1 | TRBJ1-6 | TRBV23-1
TGTGCCAGCTCACCACGGGGCTACGAGCAGTACTTC | CASSPRGYEQYF | . | . | TRBJ2-7 | TRBV18
TGTGCCAGCAGCCGTCACTCCCAGAATGAGCAGTTCTTC | CASSRHSQNEQFF | few | . | TRBJ2-1 | TRBV6-2/TRBV6-3
TGTGCCAGCCCCTTTAACAATGAGCAGTTCTTC | CASPFNNEQFF | few | . | TRBJ2-1 | TRBV6-5
TGTGCCTGGAGTGTGACTCTAAGCGGGGATTCTTACTTC | CAWSVTLSGDSYF | . | TRBD2 | TRBJ2-7 | TRBV30
TGTGCCAGCAGTGAGCAGGGGGCTAGGTTCGGGGAGCTGTTTTTT | CASSEQGARFGELFF | . | TRBD1 | TRBJ2-2 | TRBV2
TGTGCCAGCAGCCCGACCGGGACCGCTAACTACAATGAGCAGTTCTTC | CASSPTGTANYNEQFF | . | . | TRBJ2-1 | TRBV5-4
TGTGCCAGCAGCCAACAGGTGGTGAACTATGGCTACACCTTC | CASSQQVVNYGYTF | . | . | TRBJ1-2 | TRBV3-1
TGTGCCAGCAGCCCCCGGGCAGACAATGAGCAGTTCTTC | CASSPRADNEQFF | . | . | TRBJ2-1 | TRBV9
TGTGCCAGCACCACGTGGGGCGGGAGAGACGAGCAGTACTTC | CASTTWGGRDEQYF | . | TRBD2 | TRBJ2-7 | TRBV5-5
TGTGCCAGCCTTTCCACTGATACGCAGTATTTT | CASLSTDTQYF | once | . | TRBJ2-3 | TRBV12-3/TRBV12-4
TGTGCCAGCCAGCGGGAGGGAAAGACCCAGTACTTC | CASQREGKTQYF | . | TRBD2 | TRBJ2-5 | TRBV3-1
TGCAGTGCTAGATTACCATGGACTACCGGGAGCACAGATACGCAGTATTTT | CSARLPWTTGSTDTQYF | . | . | TRBJ2-3 | TRBV20-1
TGTGCCAGCAGCTTCGCGGGAGGCGAGCAGTACTTC | CASSFAGGEQYF | . | TRBD2 | TRBJ2-7 | TRBV11-1
TGTGCCACCAGTGATGGGACTAGCGGGTGGAGGCAAGAGACCCAGTACTTC | CATSDGTSGWRQETQYF | . | TRBD2 | TRBJ2-5 | TRBV24-1